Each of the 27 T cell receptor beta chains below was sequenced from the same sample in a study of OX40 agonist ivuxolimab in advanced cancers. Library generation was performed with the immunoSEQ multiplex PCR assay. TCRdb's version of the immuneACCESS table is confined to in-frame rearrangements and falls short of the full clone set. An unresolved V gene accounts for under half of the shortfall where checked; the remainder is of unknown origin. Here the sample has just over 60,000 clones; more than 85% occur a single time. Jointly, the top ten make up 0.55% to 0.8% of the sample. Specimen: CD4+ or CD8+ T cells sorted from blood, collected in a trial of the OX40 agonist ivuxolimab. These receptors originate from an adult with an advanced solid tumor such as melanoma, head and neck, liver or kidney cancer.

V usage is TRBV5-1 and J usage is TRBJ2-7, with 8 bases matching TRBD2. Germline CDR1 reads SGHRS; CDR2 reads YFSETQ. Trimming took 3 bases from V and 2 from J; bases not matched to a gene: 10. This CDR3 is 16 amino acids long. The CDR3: CASSYSSGSYAYEQYF. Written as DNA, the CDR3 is TGCGCCAGCAGCTACAGCAGCGGGAGTTACGCCTACGAGCAGTACTTC. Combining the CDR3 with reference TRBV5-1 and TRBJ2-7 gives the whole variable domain KAGVTQTPRYLIKTRGQQVTLSCSPISGHRSVSWYQQTPGQGLQFLFEYFSETQRNKGNFPGRFSGRQFSNSRSEMNVSTLELGDSALYLCASSYSSGSYAYEQYFGPGTRLTVT.

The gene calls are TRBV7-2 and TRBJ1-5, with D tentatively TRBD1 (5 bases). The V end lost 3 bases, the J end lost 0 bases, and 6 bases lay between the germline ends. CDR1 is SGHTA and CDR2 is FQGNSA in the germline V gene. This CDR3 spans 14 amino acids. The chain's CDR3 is CASSLTASNQPQHF. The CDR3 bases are TGTGCCAGCAGCTTGACAGCTAGCAATCAGCCCCAGCATTTT. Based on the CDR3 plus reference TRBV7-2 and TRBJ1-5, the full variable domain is GAGVSQSPSNKVTEKGKDVELRCDPISGHTALYWYRQSLGQGLEFLIYFQGNSAPDKSGLPSDRFSAERTGGSVSTLTIQRTQQEDSAVYLCASSLTASNQPQHFGDGTRLSIL.

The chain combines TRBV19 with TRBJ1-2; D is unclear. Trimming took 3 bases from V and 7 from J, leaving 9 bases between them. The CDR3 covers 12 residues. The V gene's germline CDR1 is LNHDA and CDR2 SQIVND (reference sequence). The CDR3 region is CASSIFGSGYTF. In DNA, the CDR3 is TGTGCCAGTAGTATCTTTGGAAGTGGCTACACCTTC.

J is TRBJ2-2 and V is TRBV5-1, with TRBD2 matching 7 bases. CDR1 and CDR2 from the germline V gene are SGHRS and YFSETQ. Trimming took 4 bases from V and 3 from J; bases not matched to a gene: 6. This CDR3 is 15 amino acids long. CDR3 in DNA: TGCGCCAGCAGCGTTACGGGGAGGGACACCGGGGAGCTGTTTTTT. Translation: CASSVTGRDTGELFF.

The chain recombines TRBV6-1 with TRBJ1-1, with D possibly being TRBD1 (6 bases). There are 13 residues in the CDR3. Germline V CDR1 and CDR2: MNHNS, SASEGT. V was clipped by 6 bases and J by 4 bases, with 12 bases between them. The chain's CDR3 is CASSTGGATEAFF. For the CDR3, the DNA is TGTGCCAGCAGCACGGGGGGGGCCACTGAAGCTTTCTTT.

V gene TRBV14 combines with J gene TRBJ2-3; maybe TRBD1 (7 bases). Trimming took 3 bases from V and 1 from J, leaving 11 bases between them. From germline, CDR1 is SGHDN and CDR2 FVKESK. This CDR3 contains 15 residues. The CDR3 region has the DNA TGTGCCAGCAGCCACAGGGGGGTTGGCACAGATACGCAGTATTTT. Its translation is CASSHRGVGTDTQYF.

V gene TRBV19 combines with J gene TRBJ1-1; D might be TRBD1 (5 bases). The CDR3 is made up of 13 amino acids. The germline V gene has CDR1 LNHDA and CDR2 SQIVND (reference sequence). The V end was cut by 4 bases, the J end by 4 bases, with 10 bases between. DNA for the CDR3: TGTGCCAGTAGTACAGGGCTGGGCACTGAAGCTTTCTTT. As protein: CASSTGLGTEAFF.

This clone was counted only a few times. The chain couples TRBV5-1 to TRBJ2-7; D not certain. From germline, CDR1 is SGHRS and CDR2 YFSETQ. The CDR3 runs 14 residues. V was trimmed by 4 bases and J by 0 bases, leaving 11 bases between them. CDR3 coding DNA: TGCGCCAGCAGCCCGGACGCTCACTCCTACGAGCAGTACTTC. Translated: CASSPDAHSYEQYF.

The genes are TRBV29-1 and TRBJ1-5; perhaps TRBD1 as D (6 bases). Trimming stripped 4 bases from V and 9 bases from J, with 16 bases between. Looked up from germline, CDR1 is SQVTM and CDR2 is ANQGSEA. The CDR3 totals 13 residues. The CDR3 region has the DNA TGCAGCGTTGGGACAGACCCCCTAGGGCCCCAGCATTTT. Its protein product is CSVGTDPLGPQHF.

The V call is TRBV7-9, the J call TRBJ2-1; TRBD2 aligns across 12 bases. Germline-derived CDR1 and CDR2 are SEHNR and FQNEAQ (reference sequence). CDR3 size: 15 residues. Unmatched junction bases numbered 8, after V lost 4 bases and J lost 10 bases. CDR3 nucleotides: TGTGCCAGCAGCTCAGGACTAGCGGGGAAAAGGGAGCAGTTCTTC. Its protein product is CASSSGLAGKREQFF.

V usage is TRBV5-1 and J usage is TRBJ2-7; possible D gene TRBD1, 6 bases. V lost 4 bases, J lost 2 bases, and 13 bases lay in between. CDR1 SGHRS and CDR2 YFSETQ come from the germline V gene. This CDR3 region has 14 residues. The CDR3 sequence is CASSPRDTTYEQYF. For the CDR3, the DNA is TGCGCCAGCAGCCCCCGGGACACTACCTACGAGCAGTACTTC.

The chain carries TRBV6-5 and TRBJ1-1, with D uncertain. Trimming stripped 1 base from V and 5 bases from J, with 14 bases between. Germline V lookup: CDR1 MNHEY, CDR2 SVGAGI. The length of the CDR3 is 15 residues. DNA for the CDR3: TGTGCCAGCAGTTACTTCCCGGCAGACGAGACTGAAGCTTTCTTT. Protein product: CASSYFPADETEAFF.

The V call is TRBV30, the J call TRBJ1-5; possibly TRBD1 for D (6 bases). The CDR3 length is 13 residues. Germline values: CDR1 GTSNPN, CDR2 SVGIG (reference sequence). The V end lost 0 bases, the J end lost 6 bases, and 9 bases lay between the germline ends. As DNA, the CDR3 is TGTGCCTGGAGTGTAGAGGGGGGTCAGCCCCAGCATTTT. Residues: CAWSVEGGQPQHF.

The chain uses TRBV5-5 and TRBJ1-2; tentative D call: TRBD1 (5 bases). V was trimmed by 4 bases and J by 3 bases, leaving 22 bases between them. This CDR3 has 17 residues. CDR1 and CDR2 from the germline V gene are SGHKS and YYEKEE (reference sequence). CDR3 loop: CASSMINRDVRDYGYTF. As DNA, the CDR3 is TGTGCCAGCAGCATGATAAACCGGGACGTGAGGGACTATGGCTACACCTTC.

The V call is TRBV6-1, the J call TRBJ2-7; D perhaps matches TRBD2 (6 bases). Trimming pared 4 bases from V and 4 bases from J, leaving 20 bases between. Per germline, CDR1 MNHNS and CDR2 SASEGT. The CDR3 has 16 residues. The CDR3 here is CASSAPRRGFPYEQYF. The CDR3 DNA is TGTGCCAGCAGTGCCCCTCGACGGGGGTTCCCATACGAGCAGTACTTC.

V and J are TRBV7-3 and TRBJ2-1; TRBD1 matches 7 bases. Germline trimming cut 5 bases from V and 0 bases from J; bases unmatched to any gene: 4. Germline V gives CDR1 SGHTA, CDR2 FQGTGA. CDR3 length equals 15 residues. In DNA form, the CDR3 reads TGTGCCAGCAGCCCACAGGGGAGCTCCTACAATGAGCAGTTCTTC. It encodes CASSPQGSSYNEQFF.

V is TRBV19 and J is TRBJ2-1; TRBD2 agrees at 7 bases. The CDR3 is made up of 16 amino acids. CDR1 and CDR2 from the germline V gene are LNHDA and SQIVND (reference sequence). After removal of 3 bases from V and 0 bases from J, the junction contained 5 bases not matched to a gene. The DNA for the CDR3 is TGTGCCAGTAGTATCGTCCGACTAGCCTCCTACAATGAGCAGTTCTTC. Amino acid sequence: CASSIVRLASYNEQFF. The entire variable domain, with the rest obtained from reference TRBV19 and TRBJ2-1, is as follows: DGGITQSPKYLFRKEGQNVTLSCEQNLNHDAMYWYRQDPGQGLRLIYYSQIVNDFQKGDIAEGYSVSREKKESFPLTVTSAQKNPTAFYLCASSIVRLASYNEQFFGPGTRLTVL.

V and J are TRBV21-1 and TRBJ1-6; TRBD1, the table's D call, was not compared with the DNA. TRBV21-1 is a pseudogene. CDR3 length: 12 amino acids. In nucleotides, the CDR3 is TGTGCCAGCCGGACAGACCATTCACCCCTCCACTTT. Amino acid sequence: CASRTDHSPLHF.

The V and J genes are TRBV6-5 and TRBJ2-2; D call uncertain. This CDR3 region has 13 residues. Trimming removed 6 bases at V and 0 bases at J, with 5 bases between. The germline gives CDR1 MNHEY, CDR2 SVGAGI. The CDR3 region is CASSATNTGELFF. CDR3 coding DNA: TGTGCCAGCAGCGCCACGAACACCGGGGAGCTGTTTTTT.

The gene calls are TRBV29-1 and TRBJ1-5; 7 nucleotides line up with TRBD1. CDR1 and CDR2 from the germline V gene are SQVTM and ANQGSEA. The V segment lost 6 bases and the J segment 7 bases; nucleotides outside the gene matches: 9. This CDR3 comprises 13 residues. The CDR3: CSVPGQAGQPQHF. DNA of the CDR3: TGCAGCGTCCCCGGACAGGCGGGGCAGCCCCAGCATTTT.

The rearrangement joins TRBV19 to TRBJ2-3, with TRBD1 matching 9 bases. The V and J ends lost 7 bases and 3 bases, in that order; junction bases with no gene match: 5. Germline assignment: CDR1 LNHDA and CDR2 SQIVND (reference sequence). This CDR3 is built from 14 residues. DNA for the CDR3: TGTGCCAGTACCCCCGGGACAGGGACAGATACGCAGTATTTT. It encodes CASTPGTGTDTQYF.

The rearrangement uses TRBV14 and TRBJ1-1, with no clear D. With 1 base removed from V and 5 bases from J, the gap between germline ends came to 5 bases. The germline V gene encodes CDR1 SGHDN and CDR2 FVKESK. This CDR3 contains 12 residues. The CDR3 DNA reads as TGTGCCAGCAGCCAAGTTTGGACTGAAGCTTTCTTT. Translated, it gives CASSQVWTEAFF.

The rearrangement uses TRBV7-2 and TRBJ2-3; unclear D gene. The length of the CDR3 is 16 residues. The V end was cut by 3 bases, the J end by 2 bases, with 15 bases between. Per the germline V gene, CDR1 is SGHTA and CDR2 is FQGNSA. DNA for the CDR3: TGTGCCAGCAGCTTTCGGGCCCGCCGTTCCACAGATACGCAGTATTTT. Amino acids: CASSFRARRSTDTQYF.

The CDR3 spells CASKTGVNYGYTF. As DNA, the CDR3 is TGTGCCAGCAAGACAGGGGTTAACTATGGCTACACCTTC. This rearrangement joins TRBV2 to TRBJ1-2; 8 nucleotides align to TRBD1. Germline values: CDR1 SNHLY, CDR2 FYNNEI. The CDR3 sequence is 13 residues long. J lost 1 base, V lost 7 bases, and 2 bases had no gene match.

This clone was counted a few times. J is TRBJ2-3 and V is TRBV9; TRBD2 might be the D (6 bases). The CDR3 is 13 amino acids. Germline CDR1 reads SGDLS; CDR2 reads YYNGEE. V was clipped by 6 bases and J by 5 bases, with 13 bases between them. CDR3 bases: TGTGCCAGCAACGACGGGAGAGGAGATACGCAGTATTTT. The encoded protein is CASNDGRGDTQYF.

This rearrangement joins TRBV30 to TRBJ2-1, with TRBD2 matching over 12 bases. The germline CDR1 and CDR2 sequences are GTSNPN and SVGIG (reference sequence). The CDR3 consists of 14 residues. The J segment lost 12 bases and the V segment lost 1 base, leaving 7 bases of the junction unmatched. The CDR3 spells CAWSALAGGGPQFF. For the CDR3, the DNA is TGTGCCTGGAGTGCTCTAGCGGGGGGGGGTCCGCAGTTCTTC.

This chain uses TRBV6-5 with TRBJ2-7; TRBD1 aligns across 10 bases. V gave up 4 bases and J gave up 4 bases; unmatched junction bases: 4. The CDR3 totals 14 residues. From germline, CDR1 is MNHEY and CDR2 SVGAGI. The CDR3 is CASSLDRGGYEQYF. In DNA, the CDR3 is TGTGCCAGCAGTTTGGACAGGGGGGGGTACGAGCAGTACTTC.